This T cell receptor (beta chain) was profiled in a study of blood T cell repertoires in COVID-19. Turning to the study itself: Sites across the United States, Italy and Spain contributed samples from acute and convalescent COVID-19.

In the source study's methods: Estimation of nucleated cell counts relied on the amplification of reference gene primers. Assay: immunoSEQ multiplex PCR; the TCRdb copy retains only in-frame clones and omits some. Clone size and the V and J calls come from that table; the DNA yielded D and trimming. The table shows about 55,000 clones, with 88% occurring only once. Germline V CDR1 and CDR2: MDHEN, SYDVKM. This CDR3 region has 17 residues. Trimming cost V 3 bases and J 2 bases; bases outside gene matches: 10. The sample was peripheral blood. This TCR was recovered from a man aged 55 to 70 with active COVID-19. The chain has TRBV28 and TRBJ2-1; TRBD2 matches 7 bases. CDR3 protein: CASSFFTLAEPYNEQFF. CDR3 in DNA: TGTGCCAGCAGTTTTTTTACCCTAGCGGAGCCCTACAATGAGCAGTTCTTC. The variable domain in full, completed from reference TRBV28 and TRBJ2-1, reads DVKVTQSSRYLVKRTGEKVFLECVQDMDHENMFWYRQDPGLGLRLIYFSYDVKMKEKGDIPEGYSVSREKKERFSLILESASTNQTSMYLCASSFFTLAEPYNEQFFGPGTRLTVL.